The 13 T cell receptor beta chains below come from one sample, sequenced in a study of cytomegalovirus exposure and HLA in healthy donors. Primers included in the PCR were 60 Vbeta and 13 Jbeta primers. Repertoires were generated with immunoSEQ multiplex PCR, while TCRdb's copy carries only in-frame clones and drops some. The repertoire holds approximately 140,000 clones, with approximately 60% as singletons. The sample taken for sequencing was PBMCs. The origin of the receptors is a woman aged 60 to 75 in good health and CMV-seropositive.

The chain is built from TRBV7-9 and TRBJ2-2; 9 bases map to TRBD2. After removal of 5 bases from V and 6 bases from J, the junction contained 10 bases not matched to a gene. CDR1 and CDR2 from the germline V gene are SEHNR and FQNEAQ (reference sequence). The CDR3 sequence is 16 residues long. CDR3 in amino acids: CASSTRLAGWSGELFF. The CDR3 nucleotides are TGTGCCAGCAGCACCCGCCTAGCGGGATGGTCCGGGGAGCTGTTTTTT.

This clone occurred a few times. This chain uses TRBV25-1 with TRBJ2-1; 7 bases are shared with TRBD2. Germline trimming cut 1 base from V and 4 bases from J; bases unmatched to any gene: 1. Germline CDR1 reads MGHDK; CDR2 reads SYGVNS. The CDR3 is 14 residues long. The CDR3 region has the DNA TGTGCCAGCAGTGAATTGGGACTATACAATGAGCAGTTCTTC. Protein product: CASSELGLYNEQFF.

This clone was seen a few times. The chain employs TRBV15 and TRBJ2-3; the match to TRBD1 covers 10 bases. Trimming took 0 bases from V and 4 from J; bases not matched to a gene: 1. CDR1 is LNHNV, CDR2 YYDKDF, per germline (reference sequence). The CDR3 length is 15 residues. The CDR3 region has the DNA TGTGCCACCAGCAGAGAGGGACAGGGGTCAGATACGCAGTATTTT. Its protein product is CATSREGQGSDTQYF.

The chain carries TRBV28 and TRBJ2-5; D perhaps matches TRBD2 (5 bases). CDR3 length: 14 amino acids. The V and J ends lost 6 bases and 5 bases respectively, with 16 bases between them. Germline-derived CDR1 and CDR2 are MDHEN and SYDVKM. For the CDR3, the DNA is TGTGCCAGCAGCCCACCGGACCGCGGGGAGACCCAGTACTTC. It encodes CASSPPDRGETQYF.

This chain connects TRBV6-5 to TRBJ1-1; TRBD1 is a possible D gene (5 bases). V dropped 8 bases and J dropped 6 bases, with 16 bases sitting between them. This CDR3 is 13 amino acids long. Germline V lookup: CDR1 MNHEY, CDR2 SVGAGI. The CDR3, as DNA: TGTGCCAGCGGGGACGGGAGTTGGGCTGAAGCTTTCTTT. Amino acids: CASGDGSWAEAFF.

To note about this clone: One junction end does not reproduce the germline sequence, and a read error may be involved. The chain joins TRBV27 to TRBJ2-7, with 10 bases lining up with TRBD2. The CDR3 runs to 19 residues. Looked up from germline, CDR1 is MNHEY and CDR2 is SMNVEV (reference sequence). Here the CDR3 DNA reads TGTGCCAGCAGGTTATCCTCCGGGACTAGCGACCAAAGCTCCTACGAGCAGTACTTC. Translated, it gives CASRLSSGTSDQSSYEQYF.

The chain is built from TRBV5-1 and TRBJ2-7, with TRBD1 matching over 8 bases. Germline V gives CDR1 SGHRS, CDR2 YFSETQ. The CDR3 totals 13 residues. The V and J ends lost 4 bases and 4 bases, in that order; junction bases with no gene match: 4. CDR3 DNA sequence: TGCGCCAGCAGCCGGACAGGGACGTACGAGCAGTACTTC. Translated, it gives CASSRTGTYEQYF.

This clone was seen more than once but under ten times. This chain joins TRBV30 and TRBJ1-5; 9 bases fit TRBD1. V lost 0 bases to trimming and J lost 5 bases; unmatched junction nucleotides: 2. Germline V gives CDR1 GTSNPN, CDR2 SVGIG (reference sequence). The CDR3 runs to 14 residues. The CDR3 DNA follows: TGTGCCTGGAGTGTAGGACAGGGGTATCAGCCCCAGCATTTT. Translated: CAWSVGQGYQPQHF. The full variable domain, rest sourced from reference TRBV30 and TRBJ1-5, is SQTIHQWPATLVQPVGSPLSLECTVEGTSNPNLYWYRQAAGRGLQLLFYSVGIGQISSEVPQNLSASRPQDRQFILSSKKLLLSDSGFYLCAWSVGQGYQPQHFGDGTRLSIL.

CDR3 bases: TGTGCCAGCAGTTTAGTACAGGGAACCGGGGAGCTGTTTTTT. Amino acid sequence: CASSLVQGTGELFF. The chain recombines TRBV28 with TRBJ2-2; a weak D match, TRBD1 (6 bases). CDR1 and CDR2 from the germline V gene are MDHEN and SYDVKM. Trimming cost V 2 bases and J 5 bases, with 9 bases left between them. This CDR3 has 14 amino acids.

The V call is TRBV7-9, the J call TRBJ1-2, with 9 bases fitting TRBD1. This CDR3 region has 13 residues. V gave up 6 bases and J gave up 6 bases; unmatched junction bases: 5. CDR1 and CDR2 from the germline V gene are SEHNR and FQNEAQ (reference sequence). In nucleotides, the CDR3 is TGTGCCAGCAGTTACCGGGACAGGGATGGCTACACCTTC. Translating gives CASSYRDRDGYTF.

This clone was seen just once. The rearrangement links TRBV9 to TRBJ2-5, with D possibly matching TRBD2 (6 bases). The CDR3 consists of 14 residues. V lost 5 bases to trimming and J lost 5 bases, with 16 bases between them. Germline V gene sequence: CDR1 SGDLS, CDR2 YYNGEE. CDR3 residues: CASSRRVSLETQYF. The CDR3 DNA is TGTGCCAGCAGTCGGAGGGTCAGTCTCGAGACCCAGTACTTC.

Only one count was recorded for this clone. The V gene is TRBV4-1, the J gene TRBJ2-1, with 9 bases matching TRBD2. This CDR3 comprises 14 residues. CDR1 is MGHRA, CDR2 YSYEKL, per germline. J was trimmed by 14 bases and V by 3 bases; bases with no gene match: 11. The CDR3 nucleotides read TGCGCCAGCAGCCAGGGCGATTTAGCGGGAGTAAAGTTCTTC. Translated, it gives CASSQGDLAGVKFF.

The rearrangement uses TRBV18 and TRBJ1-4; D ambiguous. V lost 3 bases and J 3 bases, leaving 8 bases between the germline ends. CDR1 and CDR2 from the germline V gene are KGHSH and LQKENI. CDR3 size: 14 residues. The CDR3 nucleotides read TGTGCCAGCTCACCCCAAGGAGCTAATGAAAAACTGTTTTTT. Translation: CASSPQGANEKLFF.